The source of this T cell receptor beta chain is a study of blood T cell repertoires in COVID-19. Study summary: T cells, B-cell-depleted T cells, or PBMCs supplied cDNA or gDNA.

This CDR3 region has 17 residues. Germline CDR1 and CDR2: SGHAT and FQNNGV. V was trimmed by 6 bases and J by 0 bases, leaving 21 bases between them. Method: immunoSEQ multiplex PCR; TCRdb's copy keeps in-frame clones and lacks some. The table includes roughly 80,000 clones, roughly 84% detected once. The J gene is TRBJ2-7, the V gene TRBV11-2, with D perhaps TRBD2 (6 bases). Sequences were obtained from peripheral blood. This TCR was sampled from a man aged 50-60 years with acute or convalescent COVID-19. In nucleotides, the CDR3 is TGTGCCAGCAGTCAATTCCTCGACGGGGGAGCCTCCTACGAGCAGTACTTC. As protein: CASSQFLDGGASYEQYF.